This T cell receptor (beta chain) was sequenced for a study of blood T cell repertoires in COVID-19. Study context: Samples taken during acute and convalescent COVID-19 were collected in the United States, Italy and Spain.

Clones were read by immunoSEQ multiplex PCR, and TCRdb kept only the in-frame ones, dropping some. The sample has about 74,000 clones, 84% seen once. V gave up 3 bases and J gave up 2 bases, with 10 bases separating them. The CDR3 covers 14 residues. The germline V gene has CDR1 SGHAT and CDR2 FQDESV (reference sequence). The TCR originated in a man aged 65 to 85 with acute or convalescent COVID-19. Sample: peripheral blood. The rearrangement joins TRBV11-1 to TRBJ1-2; tentatively, D is TRBD1 (6 bases). Written as DNA, the CDR3 is TGTGCCAGCAGCTTTGGGGGCACGAACTATGGCTACACCTTC. Amino acids: CASSFGGTNYGYTF.